This T cell receptor beta chain came from a study of T cell responses to AZD1222 COVID-19 vaccine. Notes on the study in general: It was only a handful of AZD1222 recipients who were seropositive at baseline.

About this clone itself: What it binds is unknown.

Clones were read by immunoSEQ multiplex PCR, and TCRdb kept only the in-frame ones, dropping some. The data contain 80,000 to 90,000 clones, roughly nine tenths of them singletons. The clonotype comes from an adult who received the AZD1222 COVID-19 vaccine. This specimen consisted of peripheral blood, obtained 28 days after the second AZD1222 dose.

The CDR3 protein is CASSLAAGYEQFF. The CDR3 DNA follows: TGCGCCAGCAGCTTGGCCGCGGGCTATGAGCAGTTCTTC. The genes are TRBV5-1 and TRBJ2-1; D possibly corresponds to TRBD2 (5 bases). The CDR3 is 13 residues long. Trimming removed 0 bases at V and 8 bases at J, with 9 bases between. CDR1 is SGHRS, CDR2 YFSETQ, per germline.